This T cell receptor beta chain was captured in a study of blood T cell repertoires in COVID-19. On the study more broadly: Whether acute or convalescent, the COVID-19 samples came from the United States, Italy and Spain. The cDNA or gDNA used as material had been derived from T cells, B-cell-depleted T cells, or PBMCs.

One Seattle source followed patients from active infection through their disease course. Study processing details: Amplifying reference gene primers gave estimates of nucleated cell counts. Some clones are missing from TCRdb's copy, which holds only in-frame ones; the method was immunoSEQ multiplex PCR. V, J and clone size are taken as reported in that table, and D and trimming were inferred from the DNA itself. The sample carries 90,000 or so clones, 90% recorded once. Germline V CDR1 and CDR2: LGHDT, YNNKEL (reference sequence). Between the trimmed V and J ends, which lost 0 bases and 0 bases, there was a span of 12 bases. The CDR3 covers 16 residues.

The material sequenced was peripheral blood. This chain joins TRBV3-1 (or the pseudogene TRBV3-2) and TRBJ2-7; possible D gene TRBD2, 6 bases. This receptor was taken from a man aged 18 to 29 with COVID-19, enrolled during active disease. The CDR3 reads CASSQDPVAVSYEQYF. In nucleotides, the CDR3 is TGTGCCAGCAGCCAAGATCCGGTAGCGGTCTCCTACGAGCAGTACTTC.